A selection of T cell receptor beta chains follows, all from one sample in a study of Graves' ophthalmopathy and Graves' hyperthyroidism. TCRdb itself ran the multiplex PCR reads through MiXCR, one entry per CDR3 protein. The data show around 1.1 million distinct CDR3 sequences, with about two fifths seen just once and around 10% held by the top ten. Sequenced input: peripheral blood or thyroid tissue (not recorded which). These receptors were obtained from an adult man with Graves' hyperthyroidism. Each CDR3 is given with its conserved first and last residue. A D gene is named only where the DNA matches it firmly. Part of the rows lack a size; the others show once, few, many or a class for expanded clones.

size	V	D	J	CDR3	DNA
-	TRBV7-2	-	TRBJ2-5	CASSVQYREERTQYF	TGTGCCAGCAGCGTTCAGTACAGAGAAGAACGGACCCAGTACTTC
many	TRBV11-2	-	TRBJ2-7	CASSLTGRAPYEQYF	TGTGCCAGCAGCTTAACGGGCAGGGCCCCCTACGAGCAGTACTTC
many	TRBV2	-	TRBJ2-7	CASNNDRQESYEQYF	TGTGCCAGCAACAACGACCGACAGGAATCCTACGAGCAGTACTTC
-	TRBV7-9	-	TRBJ2-2	CASMIGGHTGELFF	TGTGCCAGTATGATTGGGGGCCACACCGGGGAGCTGTTTTTT
-	TRBV20-1	TRBD1	TRBJ2-7	CSANRGTGPSYEQYF	TGCAGTGCCAACAGAGGGACAGGTCCCTCCTACGAGCAGTACTTC
-	TRBV4-1	-	TRBJ1-2	CASSQDAGPQGYTF	TGCGCCAGCAGCCAAGATGCAGGGCCCCAGGGCTACACCTTC
-	TRBV6-6	-	TRBJ1-5	CASSEQALIDQPQHF	TGTGCCAGCAGTGAACAAGCGTTAATCGATCAGCCCCAGCATTTT
few	TRBV12-3/TRBV12-4	-	TRBJ2-5	CASSSSDGKTQYF	TGTGCCAGCAGTTCATCAGACGGGAAGACCCAGTACTTC
-	TRBV7-2	TRBD1	TRBJ1-5	CASSESGDRVLYHQPQHF	TGTGCCAGCAGTGAATCGGGGGACAGGGTCCTTTATCATCAGCCCCAGCATTTT
few	TRBV4-3	TRBD2	TRBJ2-7	CASSLERGGTLYEQYF	TGCGCCAGCAGCCTCGAGCGGGGGGGCACCCTCTACGAGCAGTACTTC